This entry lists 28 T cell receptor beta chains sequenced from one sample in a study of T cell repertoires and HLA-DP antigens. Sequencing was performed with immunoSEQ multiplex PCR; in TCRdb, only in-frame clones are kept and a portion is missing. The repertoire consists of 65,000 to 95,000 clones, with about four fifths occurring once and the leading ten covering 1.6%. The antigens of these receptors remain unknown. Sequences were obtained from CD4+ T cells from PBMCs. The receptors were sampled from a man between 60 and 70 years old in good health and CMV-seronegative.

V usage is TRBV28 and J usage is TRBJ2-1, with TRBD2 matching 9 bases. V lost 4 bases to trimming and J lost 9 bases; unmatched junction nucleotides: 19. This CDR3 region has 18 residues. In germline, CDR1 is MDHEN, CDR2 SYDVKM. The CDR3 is CASSSDPIAGGPTTEQFF. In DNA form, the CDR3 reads TGTGCCAGCAGTTCAGACCCCATTGCGGGGGGGCCCACTACTGAGCAGTTCTTC.

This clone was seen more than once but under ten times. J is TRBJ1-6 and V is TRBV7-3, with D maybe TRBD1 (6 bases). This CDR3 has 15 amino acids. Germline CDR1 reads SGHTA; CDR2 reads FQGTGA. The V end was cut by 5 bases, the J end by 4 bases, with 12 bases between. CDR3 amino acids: CASSLDGQYNSPLHF. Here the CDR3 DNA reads TGTGCCAGCAGCCTAGACGGACAGTATAATTCACCCCTCCACTTT.

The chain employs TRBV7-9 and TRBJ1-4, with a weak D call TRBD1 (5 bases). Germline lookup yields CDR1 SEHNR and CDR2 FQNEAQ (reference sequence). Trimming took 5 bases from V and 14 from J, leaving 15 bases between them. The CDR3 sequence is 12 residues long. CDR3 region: CASSPQIDSLFF. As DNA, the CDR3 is TGTGCCAGCAGCCCCCAGATAGACAGTCTGTTTTTT. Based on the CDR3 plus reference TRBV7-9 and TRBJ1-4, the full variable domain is DTGVSQNPRHKITKRGQNVTFRCDPISEHNRLYWYRQTLGQGPEFLTYFQNEAQLEKSRLLSDRFSAERPKGSFSTLEIQRTEQGDSAMYLCASSPQIDSLFFGSGTQLSVL.

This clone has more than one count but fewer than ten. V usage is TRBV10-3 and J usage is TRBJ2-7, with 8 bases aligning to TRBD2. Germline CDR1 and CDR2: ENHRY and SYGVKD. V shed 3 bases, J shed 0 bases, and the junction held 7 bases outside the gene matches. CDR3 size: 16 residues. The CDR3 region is CAISDPGSGGSYEQYV. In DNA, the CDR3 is TGTGCCATCAGTGACCCGGGCAGCGGGGGCTCCTACGAGCAGTACGTC.

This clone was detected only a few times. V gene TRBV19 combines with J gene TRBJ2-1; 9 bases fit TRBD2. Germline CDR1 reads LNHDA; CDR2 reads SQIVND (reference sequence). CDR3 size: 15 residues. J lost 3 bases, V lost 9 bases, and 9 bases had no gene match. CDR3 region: CASRRAGGIYNEQFF. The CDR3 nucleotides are TGTGCCAGCCGTAGGGCGGGAGGGATCTACAATGAGCAGTTCTTC.

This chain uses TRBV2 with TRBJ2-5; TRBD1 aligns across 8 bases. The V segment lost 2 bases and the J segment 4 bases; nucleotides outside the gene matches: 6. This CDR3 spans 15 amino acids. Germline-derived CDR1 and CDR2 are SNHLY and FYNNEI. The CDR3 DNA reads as TGTGCCAGCAGTGAAACCCCCAGGGGGCGAGAGACCCAGTACTTC. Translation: CASSETPRGRETQYF.

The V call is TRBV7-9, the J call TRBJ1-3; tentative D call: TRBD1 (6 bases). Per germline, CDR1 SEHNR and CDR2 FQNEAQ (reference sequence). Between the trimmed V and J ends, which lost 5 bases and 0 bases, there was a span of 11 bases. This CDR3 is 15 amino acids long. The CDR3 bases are TGTGCCAGCAGCCGGGGACAATCCTCTGGAAACACCATATATTTT. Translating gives CASSRGQSSGNTIYF. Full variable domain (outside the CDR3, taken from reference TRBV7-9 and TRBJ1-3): DTGVSQNPRHKITKRGQNVTFRCDPISEHNRLYWYRQTLGQGPEFLTYFQNEAQLEKSRLLSDRFSAERPKGSFSTLEIQRTEQGDSAMYLCASSRGQSSGNTIYFGEGSWLTVV.

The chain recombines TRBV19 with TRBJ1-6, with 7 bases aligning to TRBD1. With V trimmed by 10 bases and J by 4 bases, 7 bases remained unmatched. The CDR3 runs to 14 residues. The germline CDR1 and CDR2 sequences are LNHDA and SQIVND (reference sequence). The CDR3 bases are TGTGCCACCGAGAGGGGACAGTATAATTCACCCCTCCACTTT. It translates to CATERGQYNSPLHF.

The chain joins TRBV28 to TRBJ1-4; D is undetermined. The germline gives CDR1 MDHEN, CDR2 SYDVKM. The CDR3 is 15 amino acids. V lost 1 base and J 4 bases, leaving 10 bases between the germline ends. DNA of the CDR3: TGTGCCAGCAGTTTATCCGCGGCGGGTAATGAAAAACTGTTTTTT. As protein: CASSLSAAGNEKLFF.

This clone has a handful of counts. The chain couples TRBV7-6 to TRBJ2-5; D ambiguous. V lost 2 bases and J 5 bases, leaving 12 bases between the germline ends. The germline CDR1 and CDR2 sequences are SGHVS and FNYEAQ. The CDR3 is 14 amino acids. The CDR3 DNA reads TGTGCCAGCAGCTTAAGCTATTTAACGGAGACCCAGTACTTC. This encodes CASSLSYLTETQYF.

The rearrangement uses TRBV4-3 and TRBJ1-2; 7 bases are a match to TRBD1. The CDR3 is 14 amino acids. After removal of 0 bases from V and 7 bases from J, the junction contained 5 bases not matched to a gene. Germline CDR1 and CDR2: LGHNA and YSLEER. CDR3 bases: TGCGCCAGCAGCCAAGAACAGGGGTCGACTGGCTACACCTTC. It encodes CASSQEQGSTGYTF.

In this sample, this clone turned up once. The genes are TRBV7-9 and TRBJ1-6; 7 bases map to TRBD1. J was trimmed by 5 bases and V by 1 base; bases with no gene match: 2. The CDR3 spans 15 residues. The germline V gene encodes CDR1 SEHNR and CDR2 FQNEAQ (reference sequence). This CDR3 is CASSLGQGHNSPLHF. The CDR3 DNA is TGTGCCAGCAGCTTAGGACAGGGTCATAATTCACCCCTCCACTTT. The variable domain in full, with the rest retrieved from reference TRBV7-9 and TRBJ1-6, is DTGVSQNPRHKITKRGQNVTFRCDPISEHNRLYWYRQTLGQGPEFLTYFQNEAQLEKSRLLSDRFSAERPKGSFSTLEIQRTEQGDSAMYLCASSLGQGHNSPLHFGNGTRLTVT.

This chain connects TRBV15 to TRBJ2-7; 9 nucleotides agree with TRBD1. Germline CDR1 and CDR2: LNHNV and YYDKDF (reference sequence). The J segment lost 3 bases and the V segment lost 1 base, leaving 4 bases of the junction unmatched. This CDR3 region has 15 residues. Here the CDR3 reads CATSRGGTGHYEQYV. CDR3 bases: TGTGCCACCAGCAGAGGCGGGACAGGGCACTACGAGCAGTACGTC.

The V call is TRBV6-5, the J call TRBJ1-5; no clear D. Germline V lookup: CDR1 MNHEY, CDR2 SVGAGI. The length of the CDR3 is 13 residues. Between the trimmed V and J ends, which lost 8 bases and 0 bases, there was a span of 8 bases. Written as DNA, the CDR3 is TGTGCCAGCGGTTGGGATAGCAATCAGCCCCAGCATTTT. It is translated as CASGWDSNQPQHF.

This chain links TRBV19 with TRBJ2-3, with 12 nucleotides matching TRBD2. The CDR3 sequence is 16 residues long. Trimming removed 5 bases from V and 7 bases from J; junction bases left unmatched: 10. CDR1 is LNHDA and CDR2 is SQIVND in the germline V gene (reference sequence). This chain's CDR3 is CASSPRLAGEGNTQYF. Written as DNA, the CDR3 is TGTGCCAGTAGTCCGCGACTAGCGGGAGAAGGGAATACGCAGTATTTT.

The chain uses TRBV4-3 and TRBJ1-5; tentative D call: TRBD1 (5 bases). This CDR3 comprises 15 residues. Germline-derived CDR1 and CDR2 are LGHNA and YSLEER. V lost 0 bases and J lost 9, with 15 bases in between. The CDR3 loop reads CASSQDLTAQGPQHF. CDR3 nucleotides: TGCGCCAGCAGCCAAGATCTAACGGCTCAGGGGCCCCAGCATTTT.

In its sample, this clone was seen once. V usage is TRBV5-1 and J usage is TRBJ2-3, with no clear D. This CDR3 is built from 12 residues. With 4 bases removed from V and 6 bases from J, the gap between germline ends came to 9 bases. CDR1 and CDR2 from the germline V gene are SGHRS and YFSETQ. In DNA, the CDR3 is TGCGCCAGCAGCCCCACCCGGGATACGCAGTATTTT. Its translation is CASSPTRDTQYF.

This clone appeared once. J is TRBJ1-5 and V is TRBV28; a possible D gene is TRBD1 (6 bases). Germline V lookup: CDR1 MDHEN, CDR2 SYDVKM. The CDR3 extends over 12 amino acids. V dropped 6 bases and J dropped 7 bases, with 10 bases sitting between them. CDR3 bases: TGTGCCAGCAGGCAACAGGGCCAGCCCCAGCATTTT. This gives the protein CASRQQGQPQHF.

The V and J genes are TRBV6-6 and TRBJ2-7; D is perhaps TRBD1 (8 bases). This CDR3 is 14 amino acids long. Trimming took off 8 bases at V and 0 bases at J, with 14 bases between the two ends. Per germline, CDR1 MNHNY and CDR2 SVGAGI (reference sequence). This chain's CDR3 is CASSQGGASYEQYF. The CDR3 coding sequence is TGTGCCAGCTCACAGGGGGGGGCCTCCTACGAGCAGTACTTC.

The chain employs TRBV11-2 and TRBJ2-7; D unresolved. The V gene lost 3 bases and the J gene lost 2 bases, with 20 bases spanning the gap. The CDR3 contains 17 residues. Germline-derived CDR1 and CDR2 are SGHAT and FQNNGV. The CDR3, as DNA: TGTGCCAGCAGCTTTGGCGGTATGAACGGGCCACCCTACGAGCAGTACTTC. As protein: CASSFGGMNGPPYEQYF.

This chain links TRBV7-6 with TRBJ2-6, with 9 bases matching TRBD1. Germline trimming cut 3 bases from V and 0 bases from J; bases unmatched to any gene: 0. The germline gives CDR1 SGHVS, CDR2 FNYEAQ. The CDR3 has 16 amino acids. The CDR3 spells CASSLTGGSGANVLTF. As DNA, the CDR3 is TGTGCCAGCAGCTTGACAGGGGGCTCTGGGGCCAACGTCCTGACTTTC.

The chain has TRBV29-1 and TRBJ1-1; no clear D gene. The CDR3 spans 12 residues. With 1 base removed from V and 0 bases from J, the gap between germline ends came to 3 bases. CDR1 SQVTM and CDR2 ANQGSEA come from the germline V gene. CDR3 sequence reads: CSVEGLNTEAFF. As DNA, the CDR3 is TGCAGCGTTGAAGGGTTGAACACTGAAGCTTTCTTT.

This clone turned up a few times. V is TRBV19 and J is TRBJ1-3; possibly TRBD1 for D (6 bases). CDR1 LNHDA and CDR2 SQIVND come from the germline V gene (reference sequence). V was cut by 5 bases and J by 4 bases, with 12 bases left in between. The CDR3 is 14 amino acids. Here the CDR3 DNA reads TGTGCCAGTAGTCCCACGGGACACGGAAACACCATATATTTT. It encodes CASSPTGHGNTIYF.

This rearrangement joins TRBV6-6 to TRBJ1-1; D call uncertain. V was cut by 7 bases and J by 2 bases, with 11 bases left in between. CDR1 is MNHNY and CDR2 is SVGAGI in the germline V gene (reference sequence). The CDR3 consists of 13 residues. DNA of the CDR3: TGTGCCAGCAAAAGGACGGTTAACACTGAAGCTTTCTTT. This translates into CASKRTVNTEAFF.

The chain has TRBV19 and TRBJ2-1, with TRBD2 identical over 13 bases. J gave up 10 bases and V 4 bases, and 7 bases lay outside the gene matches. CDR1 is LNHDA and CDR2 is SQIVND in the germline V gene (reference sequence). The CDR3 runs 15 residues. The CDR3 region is CASSTLGTSGAEQFF. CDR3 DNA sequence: TGTGCCAGTAGTACGTTAGGGACTAGCGGGGCAGAGCAGTTCTTC.

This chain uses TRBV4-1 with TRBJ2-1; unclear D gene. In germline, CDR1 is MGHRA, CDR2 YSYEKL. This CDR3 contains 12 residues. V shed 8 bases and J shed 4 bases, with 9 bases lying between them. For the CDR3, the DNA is TGCGCCAGCGTTGAAGGGTACAATGAGCAGTTCTTC. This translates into CASVEGYNEQFF.

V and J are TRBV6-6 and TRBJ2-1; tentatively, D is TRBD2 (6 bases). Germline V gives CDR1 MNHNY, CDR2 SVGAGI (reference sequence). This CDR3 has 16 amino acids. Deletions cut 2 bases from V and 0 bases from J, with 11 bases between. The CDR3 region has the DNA TGTGCCAGCAGTTACGGCGGGACGTTCTCCTACAATGAGCAGTTCTTC. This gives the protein CASSYGGTFSYNEQFF.

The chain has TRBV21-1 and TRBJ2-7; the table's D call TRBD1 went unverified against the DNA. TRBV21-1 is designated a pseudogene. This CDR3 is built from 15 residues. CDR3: CASSGGGGQLNEQYV. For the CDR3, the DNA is TGTGCCAGTAGTGGCGGTGGAGGACAGCTCAACGAGCAGTACGTC.